This T cell receptor beta chain was recovered during a study of T cell changes during pregnancy in multiple sclerosis. This table comes from immunoSEQ multiplex PCR, and its TCRdb copy is limited to in-frame clones, with some not included. The data show roughly 60,000 clones, about nine tenths seen once. This specimen was CD4+ T cells from peripheral blood mononuclear cells, taken in the first trimester of pregnancy. The TCR originated in a female donor with multiple sclerosis, enrolled in a pregnancy study.

CDR3: CASSWGGQGAKNIQYF. The CDR3 coding sequence is TGTGCCAGCAGCTGGGGGGGACAGGGAGCCAAAAACATTCAGTACTTC. V and J are TRBV7-9 and TRBJ2-4; TRBD1 agrees at 9 bases. Germline V gene sequence: CDR1 SEHNR, CDR2 FQNEAQ (reference sequence). Unmatched junction bases numbered 4, after V lost 4 bases and J lost 0 bases. The CDR3 covers 16 residues.